These 7 T cell receptor beta chains were all obtained from the same sample, sequenced in a study of T cells after yellow fever vaccination (dated by TCRdb to 2018 to 2020). Library construction relied on 5' RACE. The data were produced on an Illumina HiSeq 2500. TCRdb took the public reads, trimmed them with fastp at Q25, ran MiXCR for clone calling and kept in-frame beta chains. CDR3 protein duplicates are merged, each entry listing the most common genes and DNA. Here the sample has nearly 550,000 distinct CDR3 sequences; 15% to 20% occur a single time. The ten biggest clones cover 14% of the sample. The treatment or condition label here, explained by the study, means: live attenuated yellow fever vaccine strain. Sequences were derived from PBMCs, sampled 15 days after the yellow fever booster vaccination. These receptors all come from a man under 40 who received the YFV17D yellow fever vaccine.

On this clonotype: At one end, the junction sequence differs from germline, possibly due to a read error. The rearrangement links TRBV7-7 to TRBJ2-3; D is tentatively TRBD1 or TRBD2 (5 bases each). CDR1 and CDR2 from the germline V gene are SSHAT and FNYEAQ (reference sequence). The CDR3 loop spans 14 amino acids. The DNA of the CDR3 is TGTGCTAGCAGTCCACAGGTTTTTGAGGGGACGCAGTATTTT. Its protein is CASSPQVFEGTQYF. Using reference TRBV7-7 and TRBJ2-3 for the parts outside the CDR3, the full variable domain is GAGVSQSPRYKVTKRGQDVTLRCDPISSHATLYWYQQALGQGPEFLTYFNYEAQPDKSGLPSDRFSAERPEGSISTLTIQRTEQRDSAMYRCASSPQVFEGTQYFGPGTRLTVL.

This clonotype was seen only once. V and J are TRBV20-1 and TRBJ2-1; TRBD1 is a possible D gene (5 bases). In germline, CDR1 is DFQATT, CDR2 SNEGSKA (reference sequence). Trimming removed 3 bases at V and 3 bases at J, with 9 bases between. This CDR3 contains 13 residues. Here the CDR3 reads CSARRTLYNEQFF. The CDR3 DNA is TGCAGTGCTAGGAGGACACTCTACAATGAGCAGTTCTTC.

This clonotype was seen a few times. The chain recombines TRBV29-1 with TRBJ2-5, with D possibly matching TRBD2 (5 bases). The germline V gene encodes CDR1 SQVTM and CDR2 ANQGSEA. V was pared by 5 bases and J by 3 bases, with 10 bases between. The CDR3 runs to 12 residues. For the CDR3, the DNA is TGCAGCGTTTCGGACGGGGAAGAGACCCAGTACTTC. Translating gives CSVSDGEETQYF.

The V call is TRBV20-1, the J call TRBJ1-5, with D possibly being TRBD1 (6 bases). Trimming removed 2 bases from V and 7 bases from J, with 18 bases in between. CDR1 is DFQATT and CDR2 is SNEGSKA in the germline V gene (reference sequence). The CDR3 runs 15 residues. The DNA for the CDR3 is TGCAGTGCTAGAAGGCCGGGACACCGCGACCAGCCCCAGCATTTT. The encoded protein is CSARRPGHRDQPQHF.

The chain combines TRBV3-1 with TRBJ2-2; D perhaps matches TRBD2 (6 bases). The CDR3 sequence is 14 residues long. The germline V and J ends were trimmed by 1 base and 7 bases, with 10 bases remaining between them. Germline V gene sequence: CDR1 LGHDT, CDR2 YNNKEL (reference sequence). CDR3 DNA sequence: TGTGCCAGCAGCCAAGCGTACGGGGGCGGGGAGCTGTTTTTT. The encoded protein is CASSQAYGGGELFF.

This clonotype was counted a few times. This chain uses TRBV20-1 with TRBJ2-4; a possible D gene is TRBD2 (6 bases). The V and J ends lost 3 bases and 8 bases respectively, with 20 bases between them. Germline V CDR1 and CDR2: DFQATT, SNEGSKA (reference sequence). This CDR3 spans 15 amino acids. Written as DNA, the CDR3 is TGCAGTGCTAGGGGCGGGGTCAGTAAGGGGCACATTCAGTACTTC. Encoded protein: CSARGGVSKGHIQYF.

This clonotype was counted only a few times. J is TRBJ2-2 and V is TRBV28; a weak D match, TRBD1 (5 bases). The ends were cut back, 7 bases at V and 2 bases at J, with 14 bases in the middle. This CDR3 is 15 amino acids long. Germline CDR1 is MDHEN and CDR2 is SYDVKM. The CDR3 sequence: CASMRQGLNTGELFF. Written as DNA, the CDR3 is TGTGCCAGCATGCGGCAGGGTCTAAACACCGGGGAGCTGTTTTTT.